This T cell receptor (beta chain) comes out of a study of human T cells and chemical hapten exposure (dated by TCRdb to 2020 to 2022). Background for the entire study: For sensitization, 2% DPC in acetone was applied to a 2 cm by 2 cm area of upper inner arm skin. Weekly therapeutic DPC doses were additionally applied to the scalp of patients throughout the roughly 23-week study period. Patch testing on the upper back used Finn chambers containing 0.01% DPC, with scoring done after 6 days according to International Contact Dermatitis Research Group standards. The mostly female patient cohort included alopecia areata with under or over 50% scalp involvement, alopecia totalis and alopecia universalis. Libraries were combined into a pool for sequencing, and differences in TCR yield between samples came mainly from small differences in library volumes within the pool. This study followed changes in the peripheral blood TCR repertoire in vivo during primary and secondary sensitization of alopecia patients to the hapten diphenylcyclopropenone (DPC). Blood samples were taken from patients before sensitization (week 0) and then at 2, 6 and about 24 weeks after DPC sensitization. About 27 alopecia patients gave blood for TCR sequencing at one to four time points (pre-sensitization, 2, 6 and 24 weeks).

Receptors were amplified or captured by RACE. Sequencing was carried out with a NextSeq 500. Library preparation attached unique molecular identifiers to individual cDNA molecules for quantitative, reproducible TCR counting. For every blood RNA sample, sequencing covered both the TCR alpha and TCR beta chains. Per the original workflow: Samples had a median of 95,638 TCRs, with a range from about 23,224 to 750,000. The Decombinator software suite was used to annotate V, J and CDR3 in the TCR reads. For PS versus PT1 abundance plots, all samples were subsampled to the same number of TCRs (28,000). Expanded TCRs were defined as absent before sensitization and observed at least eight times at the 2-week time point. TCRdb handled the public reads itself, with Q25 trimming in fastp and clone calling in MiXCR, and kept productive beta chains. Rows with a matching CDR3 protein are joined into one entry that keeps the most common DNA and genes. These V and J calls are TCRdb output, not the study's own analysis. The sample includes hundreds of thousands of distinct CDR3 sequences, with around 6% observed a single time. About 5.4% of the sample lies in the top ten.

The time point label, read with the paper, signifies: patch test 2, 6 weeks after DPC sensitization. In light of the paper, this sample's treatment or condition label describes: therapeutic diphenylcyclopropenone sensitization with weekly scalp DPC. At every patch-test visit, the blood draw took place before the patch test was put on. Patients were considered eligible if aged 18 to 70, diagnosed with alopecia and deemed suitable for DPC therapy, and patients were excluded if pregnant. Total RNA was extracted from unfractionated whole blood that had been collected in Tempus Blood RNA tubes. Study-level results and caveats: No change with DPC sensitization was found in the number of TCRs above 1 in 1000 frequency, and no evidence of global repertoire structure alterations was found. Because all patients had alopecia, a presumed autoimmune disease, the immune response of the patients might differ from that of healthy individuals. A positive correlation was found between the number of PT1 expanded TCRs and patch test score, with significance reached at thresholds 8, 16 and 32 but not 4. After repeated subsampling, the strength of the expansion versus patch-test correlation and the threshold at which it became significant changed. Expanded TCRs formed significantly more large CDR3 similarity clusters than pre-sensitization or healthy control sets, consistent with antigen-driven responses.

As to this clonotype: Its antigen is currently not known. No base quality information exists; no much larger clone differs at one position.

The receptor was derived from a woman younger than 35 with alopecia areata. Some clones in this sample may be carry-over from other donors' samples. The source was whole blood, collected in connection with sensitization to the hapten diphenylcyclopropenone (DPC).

The CDR3 protein sequence reads: CAISETGGLETQYF. In nucleotides, the sequence is TGTGCCATCAGTGAAACGGGGGGATTGGAGACCCAGTACTTC. Here the chain combines TRBV10-3 and TRBJ2-5; 7 central nucleotides agree with TRBD2. CDR1 and CDR2 were assigned from the germline V gene as ENHRY and SYGVKD. The CDR3 contains 14 residues, cysteine and phenylalanine counted. The CDR3 DNA has 42 bases and is translated from base 1. At the junction V is shortened by 3 bases and J by 5 bases; bases outside the gene matches: 6.